The 22 T cell receptor beta chains presented below share a single source sample, sequenced in a study of blood T cell repertoires in COVID-19. Libraries were prepared by immunoSEQ multiplex PCR; TCRdb keeps only in-frame clonotypes and omits some of them. The data contain a few hundred thousand clones, about 90% of them seen just once; the ten biggest clones take up under 11%. The sequenced sample was peripheral blood. These receptors all stem from a woman in her thirties with COVID-19, enrolled during active disease.

The chain has TRBV11-2 and TRBJ2-3; 10 bases align to TRBD2. CDR3 length: 16 amino acids. Germline V gene lookup returns CDR1 SGHAT and CDR2 FQNNGV. The V and J ends lost 5 bases and 6 bases, in that order; junction bases with no gene match: 11. The CDR3 DNA is TGTGCCAGCAGCCTCCAACAGCGGGAGGGGGGGGATACGCAGTATTTT. It encodes CASSLQQREGGDTQYF.

This clone was observed once. Here the CDR3 reads CAWTRLRSTDTQYF. The CDR3 nucleotides are TGTGCCTGGACAAGACTCCGAAGCACAGATACGCAGTATTTT. The chain carries TRBV30 and TRBJ2-3; D unresolved. Germline CDR1 GTSNPN, CDR2 SVGIG (reference sequence). The CDR3 length is 14 residues. Trimming removed 4 bases at V and 0 bases at J, with 11 bases between.

The chain carries TRBV7-9 and TRBJ2-1, with TRBD1 identical over 8 bases. Germline trimming cut 8 bases from V and 5 bases from J; bases unmatched to any gene: 5. The V gene's germline CDR1 is SEHNR and CDR2 FQNEAQ (reference sequence). The CDR3 contains 13 residues. CDR3: CASRDRRNNEQFF. The CDR3 DNA reads as TGTGCCAGCCGGGACAGGAGAAACAATGAGCAGTTCTTC.

The chain recombines TRBV5-1 with TRBJ1-3; TRBD1 might be the D (6 bases). The CDR3 loop spans 14 amino acids. V lost 4 bases and J lost 4, with 12 bases in between. CDR1 SGHRS and CDR2 YFSETQ come from the germline V gene. In DNA form, the CDR3 reads TGCGCCAGCAGCCCCCCGGGGGGCGGAAACACCATATATTTT. Protein sequence: CASSPPGGGNTIYF. Looking up the rest from reference TRBV5-1 and TRBJ1-3 gives the full variable domain: KAGVTQTPRYLIKTRGQQVTLSCSPISGHRSVSWYQQTPGQGLQFLFEYFSETQRNKGNFPGRFSGRQFSNSRSEMNVSTLELGDSALYLCASSPPGGGNTIYFGEGSWLTVV.

The V and J genes are TRBV28 and TRBJ1-1; D is possibly TRBD1 (6 bases). The CDR3 is 15 residues long. Germline V gene lookup returns CDR1 MDHEN and CDR2 SYDVKM. V was trimmed by 2 bases and J by 1 base, leaving 11 bases between them. CDR3 sequence reads: CASSLLGTTNTEAFF. CDR3 DNA: TGTGCCAGCAGTTTACTGGGGACAACGAACACTGAAGCTTTCTTT.

This clone was seen only once. This chain joins TRBV5-6 and TRBJ2-1, with D possibly TRBD1 on 6 matching bases. CDR1 SGHDT and CDR2 YYEEEE come from the germline V gene. The length of the CDR3 is 13 residues. V was pared by 3 bases and J by 6 bases, with 10 bases between. The chain's CDR3 is CASSYTGRNEQFF. Here the CDR3 DNA reads TGTGCCAGCAGCTACACAGGGCGCAATGAGCAGTTCTTC. Full variable domain (outside the CDR3, taken from reference TRBV5-6 and TRBJ2-1): DAGVTQSPTHLIKTRGQQVTLRCSPKSGHDTVSWYQQALGQGPQFIFQYYEEEERQRGNFPDRFSGHQFPNYSSELNVNALLLGDSALYLCASSYTGRNEQFFGPGTRLTVL.

CDR3 bases: TGTGCCAGCAGCACGACAGGGGGCAATGACCATGAAAAACTGTTTTTT. Translated, it gives CASSTTGGNDHEKLFF. This sequence joins TRBV9 and TRBJ1-4; 10 nucleotides match TRBD1. Germline CDR1 reads SGDLS; CDR2 reads YYNGEE. V trimming: 4 bases; J trimming: 6 bases; junction bases outside the gene matches: 9. The CDR3 sequence is 16 residues long.

The chain recombines TRBV5-3 with TRBJ2-5; possible D gene TRBD2, 5 bases. TRBV5-3 qualifies as an ORF whose function is uncertain. V was shortened by 4 bases and J by 1 base, with 8 bases between the two germline ends. The CDR3 contains 13 residues. Written as DNA, the CDR3 is TGTGCCAGAAGCCCCGAGGGCCAAGAGACCCAGTACTTC. It codes for CARSPEGQETQYF.

Turning to this clone: This CDR3 is also generated by other DNA sequences in the sample. The CDR3, as DNA: TGTGCCACCAGCAGAGTAGGAGGGGATGAAAAACTGTTTTTT. Amino acid sequence: CATSRVGGDEKLFF. This sequence joins TRBV15 and TRBJ1-4; D is possibly TRBD1 (5 bases). V was trimmed by 1 base and J by 6 bases, leaving 9 bases between them. The CDR3 covers 14 residues. CDR1 and CDR2 from the germline V gene are LNHNV and YYDKDF (reference sequence). The full variable domain, its missing parts supplied by reference TRBV15 and TRBJ1-4, is DAMVIQNPRYQVTQFGKPVTLSCSQTLNHNVMYWYQQKSSQAPKLLFHYYDKDFNNEADTPDNFQSRRPNTSFCFLDIRSPGLGDTAMYLCATSRVGGDEKLFFGSGTQLSVL.

For the CDR3, the DNA is TGTGCCAGTAGCCCCGGGGGGGGCTGGGGCTACACCTTC. Translated, it gives CASSPGGGWGYTF. The J gene is TRBJ1-2, the V gene TRBV19, with TRBD1 as a possible D gene (6 bases). In germline, CDR1 is LNHDA, CDR2 SQIVND (reference sequence). V dropped 6 bases and J dropped 8 bases, with 16 bases sitting between them. The length of the CDR3 is 13 residues.

V is TRBV9 and J is TRBJ2-4; maybe TRBD2 (5 bases). V was trimmed by 4 bases and J by 8 bases, leaving 16 bases between them. CDR1 is SGDLS and CDR2 is YYNGEE in the germline V gene. The CDR3 loop spans 14 amino acids. This CDR3 reads CASSLETWGDIQYF. The DNA for the CDR3 is TGTGCCAGCAGCCTAGAGACTTGGGGAGACATTCAGTACTTC.

The V call is TRBV6-5, the J call TRBJ2-1; the D is unclear. The CDR3 runs 15 residues. CDR1 is MNHEY and CDR2 is SVGAGI in the germline V gene. Trimming cost V 5 bases and J 9 bases, with 20 bases left between them. The CDR3, as DNA: TGTGCCAGCAGTCCCGAGCACTGGAGCAAAGCTGAGCAGTTCTTC. This translates into CASSPEHWSKAEQFF.

The chain uses TRBV6-1 and TRBJ2-5, with D perhaps TRBD1 (5 bases). The CDR3 consists of 14 residues. Germline CDR1 MNHNS, CDR2 SASEGT. The V end was cut by 2 bases, the J end by 4 bases, with 11 bases between. DNA of the CDR3: TGTGCCAGCAGTGAAAGGGGCAGCGTAGAGACCCAGTACTTC. Its translation is CASSERGSVETQYF.

The chain uses TRBV10-1 and TRBJ2-1; TRBD2 matches 13 bases. Looked up from germline, CDR1 is WNHNN and CDR2 is SYGVQD (reference sequence). The V segment lost 5 bases and the J segment 7 bases; nucleotides outside the gene matches: 8. The CDR3 runs 16 residues. CDR3 residues: CASSFTSGRAGNEQFF. The CDR3 bases are TGCGCCAGCAGTTTTACTAGCGGGAGGGCCGGTAATGAGCAGTTCTTC.

V is TRBV28 and J is TRBJ2-5, with 8 bases matching TRBD2. The CDR3 is 15 amino acids. V dropped 2 bases and J dropped 5; count of bases not matched to a gene: 7. CDR1 is MDHEN, CDR2 SYDVKM, per germline. This CDR3 is CASSLEPGGRETQYF. The DNA of the CDR3 is TGTGCCAGCAGTTTAGAACCGGGGGGGAGGGAGACCCAGTACTTC.

In its sample, this clone was seen once. This rearrangement joins TRBV5-4 to TRBJ2-7; 11 nucleotides match TRBD2. Germline values: CDR1 SGHNT, CDR2 YYREEE (reference sequence). V lost 4 bases, J lost 2 bases, and 8 bases stayed unmatched. This CDR3 is built from 16 residues. This CDR3 is CASSRGLAGSTYEQYF. DNA for the CDR3: TGTGCCAGCAGCCGTGGACTAGCGGGTTCAACCTACGAGCAGTACTTC.

V gene TRBV7-2 combines with J gene TRBJ1-5, with D uncertain. There are 13 residues in the CDR3. Per the germline V gene, CDR1 is SGHTA and CDR2 is FQGNSA. V lost 7 bases, J lost 6 bases, and 13 bases lay in between. The CDR3 is CASTMDFSQPQHF. The CDR3 DNA is TGTGCCAGCACCATGGACTTTTCTCAGCCCCAGCATTTT.

The rearrangement links TRBV2 to TRBJ2-1; weak D call: TRBD2 (6 bases). This CDR3 is built from 15 residues. The V and J ends lost 5 bases and 0 bases respectively, with 11 bases between them. From germline, CDR1 is SNHLY and CDR2 FYNNEI. The DNA of the CDR3 is TGTGCCAGCAGTCGGGAGATAAGCTCCTACAATGAGCAGTTCTTC. Its protein is CASSREISSYNEQFF.

The chain carries TRBV24-1 and TRBJ2-5; a weak D match, TRBD1 (5 bases). The CDR3 is made up of 16 amino acids. CDR1 is KGHDR, CDR2 SFDVKD, per germline. Deletions cut 4 bases from V and 5 bases from J, with 19 bases between. The CDR3 nucleotides read TGTGCCACCAGTGACCCAGCGTTTTCCGCAGGGGAGACCCAGTACTTC. Translation gives CATSDPAFSAGETQYF.

J is TRBJ2-7 and V is TRBV5-1; D unresolved. This CDR3 has 12 residues. The germline gives CDR1 SGHRS, CDR2 YFSETQ. The V end was cut by 5 bases, the J end by 4 bases, with 10 bases between. As DNA, the CDR3 is TGCGCCAGCAGACAAGATAATTACGAGCAGTACTTC. Amino acids: CASRQDNYEQYF.

The chain combines TRBV6-4 with TRBJ1-2; D is undetermined. CDR3 length: 12 amino acids. Germline lookup yields CDR1 MRHNA and CDR2 SNTAGT. Trimming took 1 base from V and 7 from J, leaving 7 bases between them. The CDR3 DNA is TGTGCCAGCAGTGACTACTACGTTGGCTACACCTTC. Translation: CASSDYYVGYTF.

The genes are TRBV6-6 and TRBJ2-2; 7 positions match TRBD2. This CDR3 has 16 amino acids. V dropped 7 bases and J dropped 3; count of bases not matched to a gene: 11. Looked up from germline, CDR1 is MNHNY and CDR2 is SVGAGI (reference sequence). Here the CDR3 reads CASTTGASGYTGELFF. In nucleotides, the CDR3 is TGTGCCAGCACCACCGGGGCTAGCGGTTACACCGGGGAGCTGTTTTTT.